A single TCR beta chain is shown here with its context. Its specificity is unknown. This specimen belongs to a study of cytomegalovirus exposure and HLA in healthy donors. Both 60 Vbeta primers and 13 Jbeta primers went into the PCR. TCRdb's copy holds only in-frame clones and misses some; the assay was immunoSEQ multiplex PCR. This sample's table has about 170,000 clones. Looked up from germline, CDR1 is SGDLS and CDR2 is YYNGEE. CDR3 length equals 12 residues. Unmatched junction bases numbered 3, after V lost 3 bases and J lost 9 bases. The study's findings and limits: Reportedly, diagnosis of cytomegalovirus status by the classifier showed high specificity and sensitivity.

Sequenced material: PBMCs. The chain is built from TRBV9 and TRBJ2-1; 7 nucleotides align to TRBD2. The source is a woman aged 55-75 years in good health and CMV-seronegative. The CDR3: CASSGTRSEQFF. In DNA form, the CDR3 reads TGTGCCAGCAGCGGGACTAGAAGTGAGCAGTTCTTC.